The present TCR beta chain was sequenced within a study of T cell changes during pregnancy in multiple sclerosis. Germline V gives CDR1 MNHEY, CDR2 SVGAGI. CDR3 length equals 12 residues. Deletions cut 5 bases from V and 9 bases from J, with 11 bases between. TCRdb keeps only in-frame clones here, not all; method: immunoSEQ multiplex PCR. The data hold roughly 40,000 clones, with around 90% observed a single time. The chain has TRBV6-5 and TRBJ2-1; no reliable D call. The receptor's source is a female donor with multiple sclerosis, enrolled in a pregnancy study. This specimen consisted of CD4+ T cells from peripheral blood mononuclear cells, obtained in the third trimester of pregnancy. DNA of the CDR3: TGTGCCAGCAGTGCTCGTATCAGTGAGCAGTTCTTC. The encoded protein is CASSARISEQFF.